This T cell receptor (beta chain) was profiled in a study of blood T cell repertoires in COVID-19. This clone was observed many times. An end of the junction does not agree with germline; a read error may underlie this. Produced via immunoSEQ multiplex PCR; TCRdb's table is partial and in-frame only. The sample records 150,000 to 200,000 clones, 82% being singletons. Per the germline V gene, CDR1 is MDHEN and CDR2 is SYDVKM. This CDR3 region has 13 residues. This sequence originates from a woman aged 40 to 55 with COVID-19, enrolled during active disease. The J gene is TRBJ1-2, the V gene TRBV28; D perhaps matches TRBD1 (6 bases). Sequenced sample: peripheral blood. The CDR3 reads CASSPPGMTGLAF. The DNA for the CDR3 is TGTGCCAGCAGCCCTCCCGGAATGACAGGCCTTGCCTTC.